This T cell receptor (beta chain) was retrieved from a study of early T cells in non-severe SARS-CoV-2 infection. The V end was cut by 0 bases, the J end by 6 bases, with 8 bases between. The CDR3 has 13 amino acids. Per the germline V gene, CDR1 is MNHEY and CDR2 is SVGEGT. From the 5' RACE reads, TCRdb called clonotypes with MiXCR, one entry per CDR3 protein. There are some 89,000 distinct CDR3 sequences in the sample; 11% occur only once, and around 4.8% lies in the top ten. This clonotype was obtained from an adult who was a healthcare worker with PCR-confirmed SARS-CoV-2 infection or an uninfected control (not recorded which). The sequencing here drew on whole blood, taken at baseline. The chain is built from TRBV6-2 or TRBV6-3 and TRBJ1-2, with a weak D call TRBD1 (5 bases). In DNA, the CDR3 is TGTGCCAGCAGTTACTCGTGGGACCATGGCTACACCTTC. It codes for CASSYSWDHGYTF.